The clone carrying this T cell receptor (beta chain) was seen more than once but under ten times. Its target is unknown. Germline V gene sequence: CDR1 MNHNS, CDR2 SASEGT. CDR3 length equals 13 residues. With V trimmed by 7 bases and J by 2 bases, 5 bases remained unmatched. As to time point: week 5, during vaccination. Doses comprised 300 ug of mutant IDH1 20-mer peptide each, plus topical imiquimod. The table came from immunoSEQ multiplex PCR; TCRdb's copy has only in-frame clones and leaves some out. In the table there are roughly 50,000 clones, around 80% of which are singletons. This entry comes from a study of a mutant IDH1 vaccine in newly diagnosed glioma. General study points: Immune responses induced by the vaccine were seen in around 92% of patients, spanning multiple MHC alleles.

The rearrangement links TRBV6-1 to TRBJ2-7; TRBD1 agrees at 7 bases. The sample was PBMCs, taken from a glioma patient whose treatment included an IDH1 peptide vaccine. This receptor was obtained from a man younger than 40 with glioma. CDR3 DNA: TGTGCCAGCATTCGACAGGGAACCTACGAGCAGTACTTC. This gives the protein CASIRQGTYEQYF.